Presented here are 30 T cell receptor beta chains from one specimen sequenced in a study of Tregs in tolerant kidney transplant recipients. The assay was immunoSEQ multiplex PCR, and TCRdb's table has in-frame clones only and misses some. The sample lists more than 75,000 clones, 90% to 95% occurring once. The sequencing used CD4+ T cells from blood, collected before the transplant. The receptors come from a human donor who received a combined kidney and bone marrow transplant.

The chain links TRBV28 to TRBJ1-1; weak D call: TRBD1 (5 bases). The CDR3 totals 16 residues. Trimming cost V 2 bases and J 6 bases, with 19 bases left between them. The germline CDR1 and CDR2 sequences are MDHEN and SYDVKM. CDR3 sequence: CASSLAPGTSRAEAFF. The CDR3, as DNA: TGTGCCAGCAGTTTAGCCCCCGGGACTTCGAGGGCTGAAGCTTTCTTT.

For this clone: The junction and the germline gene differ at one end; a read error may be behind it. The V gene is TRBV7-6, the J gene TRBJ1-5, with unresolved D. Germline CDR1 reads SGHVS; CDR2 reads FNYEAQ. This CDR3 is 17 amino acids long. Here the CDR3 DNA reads TGTGCCAGCAGCCTAGCCGGTGGCGGGCGGAGCAATCAGCCCCAGCATTTT. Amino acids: CASSLAGGGRSNQPQHF.

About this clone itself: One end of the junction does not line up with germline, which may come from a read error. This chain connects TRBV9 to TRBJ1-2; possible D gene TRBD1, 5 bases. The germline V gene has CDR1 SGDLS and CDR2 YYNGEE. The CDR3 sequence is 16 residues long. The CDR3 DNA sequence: TGTGCCAGCAGCGACAGACTAGAACGTTCGCCCCAGGGCCTCGCCTTC. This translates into CASSDRLERSPQGLAF. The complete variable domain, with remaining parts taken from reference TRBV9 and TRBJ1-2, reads DSGVTQTPKHLITATGQRVTLRCSPRSGDLSVYWYQQSLDQGLQFLIQYYNGEERAKGNILERFSAQQFPDLHSELNLSSLELGDSALYFCASSDRLERSPQGLAFGSGTRLTVV.

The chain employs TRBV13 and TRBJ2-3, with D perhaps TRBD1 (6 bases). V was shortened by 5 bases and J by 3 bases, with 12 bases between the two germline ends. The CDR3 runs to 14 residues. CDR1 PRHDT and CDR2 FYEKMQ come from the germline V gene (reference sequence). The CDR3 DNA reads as TGTGCCAGCAGCCCTTCGAGGGGGACAGATACGCAGTATTTT. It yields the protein CASSPSRGTDTQYF.

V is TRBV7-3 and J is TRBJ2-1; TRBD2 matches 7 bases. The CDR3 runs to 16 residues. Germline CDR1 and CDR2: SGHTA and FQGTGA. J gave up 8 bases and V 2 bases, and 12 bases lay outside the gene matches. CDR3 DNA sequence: TGTGCCAGCAGCTTAGGATTTGGAGCGGGGACCGATGAGCAGTTCTTC. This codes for CASSLGFGAGTDEQFF.

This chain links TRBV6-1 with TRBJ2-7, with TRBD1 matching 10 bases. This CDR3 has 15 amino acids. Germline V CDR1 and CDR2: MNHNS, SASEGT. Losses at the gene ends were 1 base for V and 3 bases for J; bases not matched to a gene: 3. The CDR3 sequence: CASSEVDRGFYEQYF. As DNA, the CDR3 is TGTGCCAGCAGTGAAGTGGACAGGGGGTTCTACGAGCAGTACTTC.

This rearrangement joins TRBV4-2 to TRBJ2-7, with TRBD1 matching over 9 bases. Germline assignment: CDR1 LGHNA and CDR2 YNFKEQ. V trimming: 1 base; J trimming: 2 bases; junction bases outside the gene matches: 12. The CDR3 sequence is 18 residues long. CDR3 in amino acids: CASSQAGGPGTGTYEQYF. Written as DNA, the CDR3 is TGTGCCAGCAGCCAAGCAGGAGGGCCTGGGACAGGGACCTACGAGCAGTACTTC.

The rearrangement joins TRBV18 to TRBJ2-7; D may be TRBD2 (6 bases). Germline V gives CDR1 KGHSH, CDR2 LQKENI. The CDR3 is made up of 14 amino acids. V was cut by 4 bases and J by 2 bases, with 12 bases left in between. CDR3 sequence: CASSLRDLTYEQYF. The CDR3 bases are TGTGCCAGCTCACTCCGGGACTTAACCTACGAGCAGTACTTC.

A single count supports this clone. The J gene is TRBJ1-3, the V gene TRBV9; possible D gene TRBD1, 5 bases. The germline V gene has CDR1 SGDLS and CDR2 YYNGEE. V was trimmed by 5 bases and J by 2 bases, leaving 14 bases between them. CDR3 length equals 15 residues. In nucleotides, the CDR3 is TGTGCCAGCAGTCGAGACCCGGGGGCTGGAAACACCATATATTTT. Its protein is CASSRDPGAGNTIYF.

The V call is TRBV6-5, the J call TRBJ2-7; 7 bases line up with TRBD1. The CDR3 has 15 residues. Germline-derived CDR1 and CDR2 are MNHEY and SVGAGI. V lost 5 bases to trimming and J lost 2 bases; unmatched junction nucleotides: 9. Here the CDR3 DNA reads TGTGCCAGCAGTCCCCGATGGACAGGAACCTACGAGCAGTACTTC. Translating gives CASSPRWTGTYEQYF.

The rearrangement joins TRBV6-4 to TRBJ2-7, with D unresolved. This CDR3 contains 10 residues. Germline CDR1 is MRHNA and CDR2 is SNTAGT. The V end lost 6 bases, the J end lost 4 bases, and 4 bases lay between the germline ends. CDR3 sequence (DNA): TGTGCCAGCAGAGCTTACGAGCAGTACTTC. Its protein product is CASRAYEQYF.

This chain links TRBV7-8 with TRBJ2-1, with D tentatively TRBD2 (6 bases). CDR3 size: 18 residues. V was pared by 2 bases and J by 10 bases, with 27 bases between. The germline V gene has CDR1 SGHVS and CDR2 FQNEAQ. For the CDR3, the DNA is TGTGCCAGCAGCTTAAGTAACGGGGGTCTAATGGTGGAGGTCGAGCAGTTCTTC. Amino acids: CASSLSNGGLMVEVEQFF.

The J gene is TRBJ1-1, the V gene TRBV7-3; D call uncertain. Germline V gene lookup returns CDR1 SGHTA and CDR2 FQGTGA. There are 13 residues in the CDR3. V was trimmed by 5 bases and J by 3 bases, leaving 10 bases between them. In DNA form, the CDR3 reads TGTGCCAGCAGCAAGAGGAGAGACACTGAAGCTTTCTTT. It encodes CASSKRRDTEAFF.

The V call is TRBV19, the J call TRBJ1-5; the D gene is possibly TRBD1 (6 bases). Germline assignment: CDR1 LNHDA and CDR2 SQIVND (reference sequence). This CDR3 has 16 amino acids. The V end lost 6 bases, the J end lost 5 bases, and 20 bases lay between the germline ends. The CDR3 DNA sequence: TGTGCCAGTAGGAGAAGGTCAGGGACATTCGATCAGCCCCAGCATTTT. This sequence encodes CASRRRSGTFDQPQHF.

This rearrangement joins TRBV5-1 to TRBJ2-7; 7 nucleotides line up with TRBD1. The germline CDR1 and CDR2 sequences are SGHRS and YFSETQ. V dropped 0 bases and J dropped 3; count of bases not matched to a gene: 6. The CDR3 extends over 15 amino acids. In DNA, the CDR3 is TGCGCCAGCAGCTTGGGGGGACAGCCGAACTACGAGCAGTACTTC. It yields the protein CASSLGGQPNYEQYF.

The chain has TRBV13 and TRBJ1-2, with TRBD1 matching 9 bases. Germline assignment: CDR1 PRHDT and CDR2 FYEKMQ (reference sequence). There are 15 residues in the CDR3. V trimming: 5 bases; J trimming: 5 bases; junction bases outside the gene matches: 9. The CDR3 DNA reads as TGTGCCAGCAGCCCTCCGGGACAGGGATATTATGGCTACACCTTC. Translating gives CASSPPGQGYYGYTF. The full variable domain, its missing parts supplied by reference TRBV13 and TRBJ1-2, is AAGVIQSPRHLIKEKRETATLKCYPIPRHDTVYWYQQGPGQDPQFLISFYEKMQSDKGSIPDRFSAQQFSDYHSELNMSSLELGDSALYFCASSPPGQGYYGYTFGSGTRLTVV.

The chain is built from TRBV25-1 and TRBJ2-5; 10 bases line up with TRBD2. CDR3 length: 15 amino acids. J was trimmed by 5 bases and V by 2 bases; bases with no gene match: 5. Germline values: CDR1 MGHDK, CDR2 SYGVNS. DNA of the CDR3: TGTGCCAGCAGTGAAACAGCGGGGGGGCGGGAGACCCAGTACTTC. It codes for CASSETAGGRETQYF.

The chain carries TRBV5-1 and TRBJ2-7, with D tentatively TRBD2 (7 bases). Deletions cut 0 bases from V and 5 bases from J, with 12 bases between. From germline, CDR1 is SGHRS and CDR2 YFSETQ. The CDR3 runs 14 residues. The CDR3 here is CASSLVGGLDEQYF. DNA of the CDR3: TGCGCCAGCAGCTTGGTGGGGGGGCTGGACGAGCAGTACTTC.

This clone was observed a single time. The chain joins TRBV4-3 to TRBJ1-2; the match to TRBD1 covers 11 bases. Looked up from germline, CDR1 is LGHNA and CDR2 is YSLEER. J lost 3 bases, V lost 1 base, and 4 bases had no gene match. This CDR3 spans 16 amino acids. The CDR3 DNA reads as TGCGCCAGCAGCCAAGGGGACAGGGGGTATGACTATGGCTACACCTTC. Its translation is CASSQGDRGYDYGYTF.

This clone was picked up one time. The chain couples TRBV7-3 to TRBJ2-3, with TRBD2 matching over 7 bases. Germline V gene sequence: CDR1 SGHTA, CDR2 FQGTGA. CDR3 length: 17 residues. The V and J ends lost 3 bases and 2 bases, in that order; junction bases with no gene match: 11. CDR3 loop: CASSLVGGPSDTDTQYF. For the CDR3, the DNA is TGTGCCAGCAGCTTGGTGGGAGGGCCTTCTGACACAGATACGCAGTATTTT.

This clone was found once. CDR3 DNA: TGTGCCAGCAGCGGACTAGCGGGGAAGCAGTACTTC. It codes for CASSGLAGKQYF. This chain connects TRBV28 to TRBJ2-7; 12 bases match TRBD2. The CDR3 covers 12 residues. Trimming cost V 6 bases and J 8 bases; bases outside gene matches: 2. The V gene's germline CDR1 is MDHEN and CDR2 SYDVKM.

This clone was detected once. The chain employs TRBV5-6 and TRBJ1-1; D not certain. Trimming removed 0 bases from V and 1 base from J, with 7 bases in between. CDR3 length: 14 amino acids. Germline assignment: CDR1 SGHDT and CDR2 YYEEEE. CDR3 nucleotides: TGTGCCAGCAGCTTGGGCCTAGAGAACACTGAAGCTTTCTTT. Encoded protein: CASSLGLENTEAFF.

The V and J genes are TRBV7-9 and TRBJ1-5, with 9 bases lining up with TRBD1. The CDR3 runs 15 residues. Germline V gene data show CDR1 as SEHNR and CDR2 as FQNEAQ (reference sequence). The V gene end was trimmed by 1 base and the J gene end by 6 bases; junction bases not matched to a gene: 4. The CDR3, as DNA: TGTGCCAGCAGCTTAGGGACAGGGGTAGGTCAGCCCCAGCATTTT. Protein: CASSLGTGVGQPQHF.

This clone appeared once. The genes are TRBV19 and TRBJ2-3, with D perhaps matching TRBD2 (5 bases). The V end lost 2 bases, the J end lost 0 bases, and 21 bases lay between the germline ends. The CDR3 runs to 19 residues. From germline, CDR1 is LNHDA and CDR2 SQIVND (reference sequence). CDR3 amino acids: CASSIPPGRRRGSTDTQYF. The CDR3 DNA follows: TGTGCCAGTAGTATACCCCCCGGACGGAGGAGAGGTAGCACAGATACGCAGTATTTT.

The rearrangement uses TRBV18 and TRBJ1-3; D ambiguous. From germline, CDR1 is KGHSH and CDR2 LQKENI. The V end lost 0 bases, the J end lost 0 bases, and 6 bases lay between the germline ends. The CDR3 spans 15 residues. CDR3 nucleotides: TGTGCCAGCTCACCACCGGTAGCCTCTGGAAACACCATATATTTT. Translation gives CASSPPVASGNTIYF.

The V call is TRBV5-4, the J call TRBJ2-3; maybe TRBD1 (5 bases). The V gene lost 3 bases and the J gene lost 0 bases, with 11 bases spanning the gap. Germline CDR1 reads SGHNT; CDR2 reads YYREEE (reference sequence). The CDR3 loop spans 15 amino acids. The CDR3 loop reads CASSSSPGSTDTQYF. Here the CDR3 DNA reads TGTGCCAGCAGCTCGTCGCCAGGGAGCACAGATACGCAGTATTTT.

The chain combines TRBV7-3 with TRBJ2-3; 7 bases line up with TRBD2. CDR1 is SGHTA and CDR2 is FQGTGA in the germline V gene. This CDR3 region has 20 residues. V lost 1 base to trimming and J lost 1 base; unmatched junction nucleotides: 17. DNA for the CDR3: TGTGCCAGCAGCTTAAGCCTCGGGACCCTGCTAGCGGATGGCACAGATACGCAGTATTTT. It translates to CASSLSLGTLLADGTDTQYF.

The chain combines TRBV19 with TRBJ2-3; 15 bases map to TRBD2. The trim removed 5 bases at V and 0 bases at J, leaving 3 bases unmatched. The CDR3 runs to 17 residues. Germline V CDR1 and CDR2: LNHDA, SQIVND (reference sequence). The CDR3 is CASSGTSGGSSTDTQYF. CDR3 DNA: TGTGCCAGTAGTGGGACTAGCGGGGGGTCTAGCACAGATACGCAGTATTTT.

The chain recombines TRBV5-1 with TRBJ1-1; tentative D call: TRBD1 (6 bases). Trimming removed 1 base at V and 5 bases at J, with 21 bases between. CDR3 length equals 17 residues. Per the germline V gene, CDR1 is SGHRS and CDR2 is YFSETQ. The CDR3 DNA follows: TGCGCCAGCAGCTTGACGCACATAACAGGGATGAGGACTGAAGCTTTCTTT. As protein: CASSLTHITGMRTEAFF.

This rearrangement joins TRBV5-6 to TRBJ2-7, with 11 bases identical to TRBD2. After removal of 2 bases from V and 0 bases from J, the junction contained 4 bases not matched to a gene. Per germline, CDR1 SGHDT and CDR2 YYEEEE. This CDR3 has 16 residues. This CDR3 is CASSFTSGGLSYEQYF. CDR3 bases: TGTGCCAGCAGCTTTACTAGCGGGGGACTCTCCTACGAGCAGTACTTC. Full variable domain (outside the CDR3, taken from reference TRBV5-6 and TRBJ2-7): DAGVTQSPTHLIKTRGQQVTLRCSPKSGHDTVSWYQQALGQGPQFIFQYYEEEERQRGNFPDRFSGHQFPNYSSELNVNALLLGDSALYLCASSFTSGGLSYEQYFGPGTRLTVT.